A selection of T cell receptor beta chains follows, all from one sample in a study of T cells in pancreatic ductal adenocarcinoma. Profiled with immunoSEQ multiplex PCR; TCRdb holds only in-frame clones, not every one. Found here are about 98,000 clones, about 96% of them singletons; the top ten hold roughly 3%. Material for sequencing was PBMCs. The source of these receptors is a human donor with pancreatic ductal adenocarcinoma. The CDR3 runs from the conserved cysteine through the conserved F or W. Fields, in order: V gene, D gene, J gene, clone size, CDR3 protein, CDR3 DNA. A D gene is named only where the DNA matches it firmly. Part of the rows lack a size; the others show once, few, many or a class for expanded clones.

>TRBV5-6|.|TRBJ1-1|.
CASSLVANTEAFF
TGTGCCAGCAGCTTGGTAGCGAACACTGAAGCTTTCTTT
>TRBV20-1|.|TRBJ2-7|.
CSAREYYEQYF
TGCAGTGCCAGGGAATACTACGAGCAGTACTTC
>TRBV5-1|.|TRBJ2-1|.
CASSLVGNSYNEQFF
TGCGCCAGCAGCTTGGTCGGGAACTCCTACAATGAGCAGTTCTTC
>TRBV10-3|.|TRBJ2-2|once
CAISESLNTGELFF
TGTGCCATCAGTGAGTCCCTTAACACCGGGGAGCTGTTTTTT
>TRBV7-2|TRBD1|TRBJ2-1|.
CASSSFRTGHNEQFF
TGTGCCAGCAGCTCTTTCCGGACAGGACACAATGAGCAGTTCTTC
>TRBV30|.|TRBJ2-7|.
CAWSGGNSYEQYF
TGTGCCTGGAGTGGGGGCAACTCCTACGAGCAGTACTTC
>TRBV5-1|TRBD2|TRBJ2-3|.
CASSGGGSTDTQYF
TGCGCCAGCAGCGGGGGAGGGAGCACAGATACGCAGTATTTT
>TRBV2|.|TRBJ1-4|.
CASSDRHWTNEKLFF
TGTGCCAGCAGCGACCGACATTGGACTAATGAAAAACTGTTTTTT
>TRBV10-3|.|TRBJ1-3|.
CAIAIGVAGDTIYF
TGTGCCATCGCCATTGGAGTCGCCGGGGACACCATATATTTT
>TRBV4-3|TRBD2|TRBJ2-5|.
CASSQGHSGSGKETQYF
TGCGCCAGCAGCCAAGGCCATAGCGGGAGTGGGAAAGAGACCCAGTACTTC
>TRBV28|TRBD1|TRBJ2-7|.
CASSTGGATHYEQYF
TGTGCCAGCAGTACAGGGGGCGCAACCCATTACGAGCAGTACTTC
>TRBV11-2|.|TRBJ2-5|once
CASSRGTPMAETQYF
TGTGCCAGCAGCCGGGGGACCCCTATGGCAGAGACCCAGTACTTC
>TRBV6-1|TRBD1|TRBJ1-5|.
CASSGAGGRGNQPQHF
TGTGCCAGCAGTGGGGCAGGGGGCAGGGGCAATCAGCCCCAGCATTTT
>TRBV7-2|.|TRBJ2-3|.
CASSSPEGGDTQYF
TGTGCCAGCAGCTCGCCGGAGGGGGGGGATACGCAGTATTTT
>TRBV2|.|TRBJ2-5|.
CASKLARQEETQYF
TGTGCCAGCAAGTTGGCCCGTCAGGAAGAGACCCAGTACTTC
>TRBV30|.|TRBJ2-5|.
CAWSVGAETQYF
TGTGCCTGGAGTGTAGGGGCGGAGACCCAGTACTTC
>TRBV9|TRBD2|TRBJ2-7|.
CASSALGGGEGEQYF
TGTGCCAGCAGCGCTCTTGGGGGAGGGGAGGGCGAGCAGTACTTC
>TRBV6-6|.|TRBJ2-1|.
CASSSSRPSSYNEQFF
TGTGCCAGCAGTTCAAGTAGGCCTAGCTCCTACAATGAGCAGTTCTTC
>TRBV11-2|.|TRBJ2-7|.
CASSLGNTYEQYF
TGTGCCAGCAGCTTAGGCAACACCTACGAGCAGTACTTC
>TRBV18|.|TRBJ2-2|.
CASSPNGGAPSNTGELFF
TGTGCCAGCTCACCCAATGGAGGGGCCCCTTCGAACACCGGGGAGCTGTTTTTT
>TRBV11-1|.|TRBJ2-7|.
CASSLSFPPYEQYF
TGTGCCAGCAGCTTATCCTTCCCCCCCTACGAGCAGTACTTC
>TRBV7-3|.|TRBJ2-5|few
CASSLGQQETQYF
TGTGCCAGCAGCTTAGGGCAGCAAGAGACCCAGTACTTC
>TRBV4-1|TRBD2|TRBJ2-3|.
CASSQFTSGITDTQYF
TGCGCCAGCAGCCAATTTACTAGCGGGATCACAGATACGCAGTATTTT
>TRBV29-1|.|TRBJ2-2|.
CSVDGGNTGELFF
TGCAGCGTCGACGGGGGGAACACCGGGGAGCTGTTTTTT
>TRBV21-1|.|TRBJ1-2|.
CASSPRGTWPPRRSNYGYTF
TGTGCCAGCAGCCCTAGGGGGACGTGGCCCCCTCGCCGTTCTAACTATGGCTACACCTTC
>TRBV9|TRBD1|TRBJ2-7|.
CASSVDRGPYEQYF
TGTGCCAGCAGCGTGGACAGGGGACCCTACGAGCAGTACTTC
>TRBV19|TRBD1|TRBJ1-2|.
CASRLTGTGDGYTF
TGTGCCAGTAGGTTGACCGGGACAGGGGATGGCTACACCTTC
>TRBV5-4|TRBD2|TRBJ2-5|.
CASSSRLAGLGETQYF
TGTGCCAGCAGCTCCCGACTAGCGGGATTGGGTGAGACCCAGTACTTC
>TRBV7-3|.|TRBJ1-4|.
CASSWKAGEKLFF
TGTGCCAGCAGCTGGAAGGCGGGAGAAAAACTGTTTTTT
>TRBV5-1|.|TRBJ2-5|.
CASSSGKRETQYF
TGCGCCAGCAGCTCAGGGAAGCGAGAGACCCAGTACTTC
>TRBV10-3|TRBD1|TRBJ2-7|.
CAITQEGTGEYEQYF
TGTGCCATCACACAGGAGGGGACAGGGGAATACGAGCAGTACTTC
>TRBV11-3|TRBD1|TRBJ2-5|.
CASSFSGGETQYF
TGTGCCAGCAGCTTTTCAGGGGGAGAGACCCAGTACTTC
>TRBV28|.|TRBJ2-1|.
CASSWPVGGTYNEQFF
TGTGCCAGCAGCTGGCCCGTGGGAGGCACCTACAATGAGCAGTTCTTC
>TRBV28|TRBD1|TRBJ1-5|.
CASSYTGGYSNQPQHF
TGTGCCAGCAGTTACACAGGGGGATATAGCAATCAGCCCCAGCATTTT
>TRBV18|TRBD2|TRBJ2-7|.
CASSESGRYEQYF
TGTGCCAGCTCCGAGAGCGGGAGATACGAGCAGTACTTC
>TRBV5-4|.|TRBJ1-2|.
CASSLVSRAGYTF
TGTGCCAGCAGCTTAGTTTCGAGGGCTGGCTACACCTTC
>TRBV18|.|TRBJ2-1|.
CASSPEIEQQFF
TGTGCCAGCTCACCAGAGATAGAGCAACAGTTCTTC
>TRBV6-5|.|TRBJ2-2|.
CASSSEGVNTGELFF
TGTGCCAGCAGTTCTGAGGGAGTAAACACCGGGGAGCTGTTTTTT
>TRBV11-2|.|TRBJ2-1|once
CASSPGRGEQFF
TGTGCCAGCAGCCCTGGACGGGGGGAGCAGTTCTTC
>TRBV28|.|TRBJ2-5|.
CASSLNPGQETQYF
TGTGCCAGCAGCCTCAATCCGGGCCAAGAGACCCAGTACTTC
>TRBV6-5|TRBD2|TRBJ2-7|.
CASSGFRLAGNEQYF
TGTGCCAGCAGTGGCTTCAGGCTAGCGGGAAACGAGCAGTACTTC